This T cell receptor beta chain was retrieved from a study of blood T cell repertoires in COVID-19. Study information: The origin of the acute and convalescent COVID-19 samples was the United States, Italy and Spain. The cDNA or gDNA used as material had been derived from T cells, B-cell-depleted T cells, or PBMCs.

Trimming took 2 bases from V and 8 from J, leaving 14 bases between them. Germline lookup yields CDR1 SGHRS and CDR2 YFSETQ. The CDR3 spans 15 residues. Authors' processing steps: Scientists estimated how many nucleated cells there were by amplifying reference gene primers. Assay: immunoSEQ multiplex PCR; the TCRdb copy retains only in-frame clones and omits some. V, J and clone size are taken as reported in that table, and D and trimming were inferred from the DNA itself. In the table there are some 64,000 clones, around four fifths of which are singletons. The receptor was derived from a man aged 60-69 years with COVID-19, enrolled during active disease. The genes are TRBV5-1 and TRBJ1-6; no definite D call. What was sequenced was peripheral blood. The CDR3 DNA reads as TGCGCCAGCAGCTTAGGGTCTATGGGAGATTCACCCCTCCACTTT. This codes for CASSLGSMGDSPLHF. The full variable domain, with the rest looked up from reference TRBV5-1 and TRBJ1-6, is KAGVTQTPRYLIKTRGQQVTLSCSPISGHRSVSWYQQTPGQGLQFLFEYFSETQRNKGNFPGRFSGRQFSNSRSEMNVSTLELGDSALYLCASSLGSMGDSPLHFGNGTRLTVT.